This T cell receptor (beta chain) came from a study of spatial heterogeneity in lung cancer (dated by TCRdb to the late 2010s). For context, the study as a whole: Beta-chain transcripts were consistently detected in greater numbers than alpha-chain transcripts, which likely reflects a higher abundance of beta-chain transcripts. In the raw uncorrected reads, each unique combination of TCR and UMI appeared more than ten times on average. The study quantitatively compared TCR alpha and beta repertoires across multiple tumor regions, matched nontumor lung and blood in non-small cell lung cancer. TCR repertoire features were related to nonsynonymous mutation counts determined by whole-exome sequencing of tumor tissue. At surgery, some 220 tumor regions, some 61 matched nontumor lung samples and 45 to 60 PBMC samples were TCR-sequenced for both alpha and beta chains.

Overall study results and their limits: Ubiquitous expanded tumor TCRs were found in blood more often at tumor resection than at routine follow-up. Additional single-cell paired TCR alpha and beta sequencing was considered necessary to confirm, at a functional level, the hypothesis that regional TCRs recognize regional mutations.

Receptor amplification or capture employed 5' RACE. TCRdb records NextSeq 500 as the sequencer. The TCR library protocol attached a unique molecular identifier to each TCR cDNA molecule to allow correction of PCR and sequencing errors. On the study's bioinformatics: TCR identification, UMI-based error correction and CDR3 extraction were performed with Decombinator tools. TCRs above a frequency of 2 per 1,000, corresponding to the top 1% of the tumor frequency distribution, were defined as expanded. Each repertoire was subsampled 100 times to 5,000 TCRs, after which Renyi diversity was computed with the R vegan package. CDR3 similarity networks were built from amino acid triplet string-kernel similarity, with CDR3s being connected when pairwise similarity was above 0.82. Through fastp at Q25 and MiXCR, TCRdb rebuilt clones from the public reads, retaining in-frame beta chains. Under each unique CDR3 protein, matching rows form one entry showing the most common genes and DNA. The V and J calls and clone size are TCRdb's, not the authors'. The sample has tens of thousands of distinct CDR3 sequences on record, roughly 5.5% of them singletons. The ten largest clones capture 25% to 30% of the sample.

With respect to this clonotype: The clone's antigen remains unknown. Per-nucleotide qualities are absent, and no much larger clonotype sits a single base away.

Explained via the paper, the time point label denotes: sample taken at primary tumor resection. TCR sequencing used whole RNA extracted from tumor and nontumor lung tissue, or from cryopreserved PBMC samples, without cell sorting. Donors were 72 patients with early-stage, untreated non-small cell lung cancer from the lung TRACERx cohort. Only patients for whom sufficient RNA was available from at least two tumor regions were selected for TCR sequencing. This sequence was found in a female donor with early-stage non-small cell lung cancer. The material sequenced was PBMCs, taken at surgery.

CDR3 region: CASSQGTGDSTDTQYF. The DNA reads as follows: TGTGCCAGCAGCCAGGGGACAGGGGACAGCACAGATACGCAGTATTTT. The rearrangement joined TRBV5-5 to TRBJ2-3, and 10 junction bases match TRBD1. As encoded in the germline V gene (reference sequence), CDR1 is SGHKS while CDR2 is YYEKEE. The CDR3 has 16 amino acids, counting the end cysteine and phenylalanine. Only the CDR3 part of the read is kept: 48 bases, read in frame from the first base. Unmatched junction bases come to 5, with V trimmed by 4 bases and J by 0 bases.